These 15 T cell receptor beta chains were sequenced from one sample in a study of regulatory T cells in long-lasting Graves disease. As to time point: newly diagnosed GD, antithyroid drugs for less than 3 months. PBMCs provided the RNA from which the TCR library was made. Construction of TCR beta libraries relied on iRepertoire HTBI primers and on Arm-PCR targeting CDR3 regions. TCRdb reanalysed the multiplex PCR reads using MiXCR and keeps one entry per CDR3 protein. The sample holds 200,000 to 250,000 distinct CDR3 sequences, roughly a fifth seen once. The data were also submitted as part of a second study, on T cells in Graves' hyperthyroidism and ophthalmopathy.

The sample was peripheral blood mononuclear cells (PBMCs), taken at new diagnosis, from a patient treated with antithyroid drugs. Receptors originate from a woman in her 30s with Graves disease.

This chain uses TRBV3-1 with TRBJ1-1; weak D call: TRBD1 (6 bases). The CDR3 has 14 amino acids. Germline V gene lookup returns CDR1 LGHDT and CDR2 YNNKEL (reference sequence). Trimming removed 6 bases from V and 4 bases from J, with 15 bases in between. DNA for the CDR3: TGTGCCAGCAGTCCTCAGGGACACGTCACTGAAGCTTTCTTT. Translating gives CASSPQGHVTEAFF.

This chain joins TRBV6-2 or TRBV6-3 and TRBJ1-2; the D gene is possibly TRBD1 (5 bases). CDR3 length: 13 residues. Trimming cost V 7 bases and J 2 bases, with 11 bases left between them. CDR1 is MNHEY and CDR2 is SVGEGT in the germline V gene. CDR3 sequence: CASTLGGNYGYTF. In DNA form, the CDR3 reads TGTGCCAGCACATTGGGGGGGAACTATGGCTACACCTTC.

The V call is TRBV28, the J call TRBJ1-4; 7 bases match TRBD1. V trimming: 4 bases; J trimming: 7 bases; junction bases outside the gene matches: 9. CDR3 size: 15 residues. CDR1 is MDHEN, CDR2 SYDVKM, per germline. Here the CDR3 DNA reads TGTGCCAGCAGTTCCCCGACAGGGATGGGTGAAAAACTGTTTTTT. It codes for CASSSPTGMGEKLFF.

This clonotype was counted a few times. The chain employs TRBV20-1 and TRBJ1-4; 9 bases fit TRBD1. The CDR3 runs to 16 residues. Germline trimming cut 5 bases from V and 7 bases from J; bases unmatched to any gene: 14. Germline CDR1 is DFQATT and CDR2 is SNEGSKA (reference sequence). As DNA, the CDR3 is TGCAGTGCTCAACACCCCTCACAGGGGGCAACTGAAAAACTGTTTTTT. Encoded protein: CSAQHPSQGATEKLFF.

The chain employs TRBV11-2 and TRBJ1-4, with D possibly matching TRBD1 (6 bases). Trimming took off 5 bases at V and 5 bases at J, with 12 bases between the two ends. The CDR3 is 14 amino acids. The germline V gene encodes CDR1 SGHAT and CDR2 FQNNGV. This chain's CDR3 is CASSPGGANEKLFF. CDR3 sequence (DNA): TGTGCCAGCAGCCCCGGGGGCGCGAATGAAAAACTGTTTTTT.

This clonotype has at least ten counts. The chain couples TRBV2 to TRBJ2-1; 10 nucleotides align to TRBD2. The V gene's germline CDR1 is SNHLY and CDR2 FYNNEI. The CDR3 length is 13 residues. The V gene end was trimmed by 8 bases and the J gene end by 7 bases; junction bases not matched to a gene: 5. CDR3 amino acids: CASEVAGGNEQFF. As DNA, the CDR3 is TGTGCCAGCGAAGTAGCGGGAGGTAATGAGCAGTTCTTC.

On this clonotype itself: It is likely a read error: a sequence one base away is far more abundant. CDR3 in DNA: TGTGCCAGCATCTTAGGGTATGGCACCGGGGAGCTGTTTTTT. It yields the protein CASILGYGTGELFF. The V gene is TRBV11-2, the J gene TRBJ2-2; D is uncertain. The CDR3 loop spans 14 amino acids. Germline values: CDR1 SGHAT, CDR2 FQNNGV.

This clonotype showed up many times. This rearrangement joins TRBV20-1 to TRBJ2-1, with 14 bases lining up with TRBD2. The length of the CDR3 is 17 residues. J was trimmed by 2 bases and V by 6 bases; bases with no gene match: 9. Per germline, CDR1 DFQATT and CDR2 SNEGSKA (reference sequence). The CDR3 nucleotides read TGCAGTGCCACCGGGACTAGCGGGGGAGAGACCTACAATGAGCAGTTCTTC. Amino acids: CSATGTSGGETYNEQFF.

Points on this clonotype: This clone may be a read error of a much larger clone one base away. The chain employs TRBV27 and TRBJ1-4, with 7 bases aligning to TRBD1. The germline CDR1 and CDR2 sequences are MNHEY and SMNVEV (reference sequence). CDR3 size: 14 residues. The CDR3 bases are TGTGCCAGTTCCTATGACAGGGATAATGAAAAACCGTTTTTT. It yields the protein CASSYDRDNEKPFF.

This clonotype has only a few counts. The rearrangement joins TRBV28 to TRBJ2-2; possibly TRBD1 for D (7 bases). The germline V gene has CDR1 MDHEN and CDR2 SYDVKM. CDR3 size: 15 residues. Trimming left V 6 bases short and J 5 bases short, with 16 bases between. DNA of the CDR3: TGTGCCAGCAGACACAGCAGGGGGAGGACCGGGGAGCTGTTTTTT. As protein: CASRHSRGRTGELFF.

This clonotype was seen many times. The chain couples TRBV19 to TRBJ1-5; D remains unclear. Trimming removed 5 bases from V and 2 bases from J, with 7 bases in between. Looked up from germline, CDR1 is LNHDA and CDR2 is SQIVND (reference sequence). The CDR3 covers 13 residues. The CDR3 spells CASSSWGNQPQHF. CDR3 DNA: TGTGCCAGTAGTTCTTGGGGCAATCAGCCCCAGCATTTT.

This clonotype showed up many times. The V call is TRBV3-1, the J call TRBJ2-1; a possible D gene is TRBD2 (5 bases). CDR1 and CDR2 (germline): LGHDT, YNNKEL (reference sequence). The V gene lost 3 bases and the J gene lost 9 bases, with 18 bases spanning the gap. The CDR3 sequence is 15 residues long. CDR3 bases: TGTGCCAGCAGCCACTCGGGAACTTTCCGTGGTGAGCAGTTCTTC. Translating gives CASSHSGTFRGEQFF.

This clonotype was counted at least ten times. The chain couples TRBV4-2 to TRBJ2-2, with 9 bases aligning to TRBD2. CDR1 is LGHNA and CDR2 is YNFKEQ in the germline V gene. There are 15 residues in the CDR3. J lost 4 bases, V lost 0 bases, and 0 bases had no gene match. CDR3 in DNA: TGTGCCAGCAGCCAAGAAGCGGGGGGCACCGGGGAGCTGTTTTTT. Translation gives CASSQEAGGTGELFF.

This clonotype showed up many times. The chain employs TRBV7-9 and TRBJ1-6; the D is unclear. CDR3 size: 15 residues. V was pared by 4 bases and J by 0 bases, with 7 bases between. CDR1 and CDR2 (germline): SEHNR, FQNEAQ (reference sequence). CDR3 in amino acids: CASSSFSSYNSPLHF. The CDR3 nucleotides are TGTGCCAGCAGCTCTTTTAGCTCCTATAATTCACCCCTCCACTTT. Using reference TRBV7-9 and TRBJ1-6 for the parts outside the CDR3, the full variable domain is DTGVSQNPRHKITKRGQNVTFRCDPISEHNRLYWYRQTLGQGPEFLTYFQNEAQLEKSRLLSDRFSAERPKGSFSTLEIQRTEQGDSAMYLCASSSFSSYNSPLHFGNGTRLTVT.

This clonotype has more than one count but fewer than ten. The V call is TRBV9, the J call TRBJ1-1; D not resolved. CDR1 and CDR2 (germline): SGDLS, YYNGEE. CDR3 length: 13 amino acids. V was clipped by 4 bases and J by 4 bases, with 11 bases between them. The CDR3 nucleotides are TGTGCCAGCAGCCCACCCGCGGGCACTGAAGCTTTCTTT. Translated, it gives CASSPPAGTEAFF.